These T cell receptor beta chains were read from a single sample in a study of radiation and T cells in renal cell carcinoma. Repertoires were generated with immunoSEQ multiplex PCR, while TCRdb's copy carries only in-frame clones and drops some. The table lists about 170,000 clones, about 87% of them singletons, with roughly 10% in the top ten. Here the sequenced sample was blood, taken from a patient whose treatment included radiotherapy and nephrectomy. All receptors come from a woman aged 45-59 years with renal cell carcinoma. CDR3s include the opening cysteine and the closing phenylalanine or tryptophan. The order of the fields is D gene, clone size, J gene, V gene, CDR3 DNA, CDR3 protein. D genes are given only for firm matches. The size entry is marked missing in some rows and otherwise reads once, few, many or a size class.

NA | many | TRBJ2-5 | TRBV5-1 | TGCGCCAGCAGCCCCGAAGGGGGTAAAGAGACCCAGTACTTC | CASSPEGGKETQYF
NA | NA | TRBJ1-1 | TRBV4-1 | TGCGCCAGCAGCCAAGATAAGTCCCGGGGAGCTTTCTTT | CASSQDKSRGAFF
NA | NA | TRBJ2-2 | TRBV7-3 | TGTGCCAGCAGCTTTGAGAACACCGGGGAGCTGTTTTTT | CASSFENTGELFF
NA | NA | TRBJ1-1 | TRBV18 | TGTGCCAGCTCACCACAGACGGAGAACACTGAAGCTTTCTTT | CASSPQTENTEAFF
NA | NA | TRBJ2-1 | TRBV18 | TGTGCCAGCTCACCAGACAGGGGAGGGGATGAGCAGTTCTTC | CASSPDRGGDEQFF
TRBD2 | NA | TRBJ2-3 | TRBV27 | TGTGCCAGCAGTCTGACCGTAGCGGGAGAACTCACAGATACGCAGTATTTT | CASSLTVAGELTDTQYF
NA | NA | TRBJ1-2 | TRBV11-2 | TGTGCCAGCAGCTTCGGGCGGACGGAGGCCTATGGCTACACCTTC | CASSFGRTEAYGYTF
TRBD1 | NA | TRBJ1-2 | TRBV28 | TGTGCCAGCAGTTTTCCGGGACAGGGAACTGGCTACACCTTC | CASSFPGQGTGYTF
NA | NA | TRBJ1-3 | TRBV18 | TGTGCCAGCACCGGGACCTTATCGGGAAACACCATATATTTT | CASTGTLSGNTIYF
NA | NA | TRBJ2-7 | TRBV11-2 | TGTGCCAGCAGCTCCTTCGGACGGACGAGCTCCTACGAGCAGTACTTC | CASSSFGRTSSYEQYF
NA | few | TRBJ1-5 | TRBV10-3 | TGTGCCATCAATGGGGGTAGCAATCAGCCCCAGCATTTT | CAINGGSNQPQHF
TRBD1 | NA | TRBJ2-4 | TRBV5-4 | TGTGCCAGCAGCCCCTGGACAGGGGAAAGCATTCAGTACTTC | CASSPWTGESIQYF
NA | NA | TRBJ1-2 | TRBV6-5 | TGTGCCAGCAAGATAAGGGGGGGATATGGCTACACCTTC | CASKIRGGYGYTF
NA | once | TRBJ2-5 | TRBV5-1 | TGCGCCAGCAGCTTGACAATGGAGGAGACCCAGTACTTC | CASSLTMEETQYF
TRBD1 | NA | TRBJ2-2 | TRBV9 | TGTGCCAGCAGCGTATCCGGACAGGGGTTAACCGGGGAGCTGTTTTTT | CASSVSGQGLTGELFF
NA | NA | TRBJ2-3 | TRBV6-9 | TGTGCCAGCAGGAGCAGTGAGGTGGAGGATACGCAGTATTTT | CASRSSEVEDTQYF
NA | NA | TRBJ1-3 | TRBV18 | TGTGCCAGCTCACACAGAGAGACAACCGTGGGAAACACCATATATTTT | CASSHRETTVGNTIYF
NA | NA | TRBJ2-3 | TRBV5-6 | TGTGCCAGCAGCTTCAGGGGAAGCACAGATACGCAGTATTTT | CASSFRGSTDTQYF
TRBD1 | NA | TRBJ2-5 | TRBV18 | TGTGCCAGCTCACCAGACAGGGGTGGGGCCCAGTACTTC | CASSPDRGGAQYF
NA | NA | TRBJ1-5 | TRBV5-6 | TGTGCCAGCAGCTTAGGGGACACTTTTTTGCCCCAGCATTTT | CASSLGDTFLPQHF
NA | NA | TRBJ2-4 | TRBV23-1 | TGCGCCAGCAGTCAATCCGGGGGAGGCCAAGTAAACATTCAGTACTTC | CASSQSGGGQVNIQYF
TRBD2 | NA | TRBJ2-5 | TRBV5-4 | TGTGCCAGCAGCTTGTTTGCGGGCGGGAGAAAAGAGACCCAGTACTTC | CASSLFAGGRKETQYF
NA | NA | TRBJ2-3 | TRBV19 | TGTGCCAGTAGTACGATGGTTTCCACAGATACGCAGTATTTT | CASSTMVSTDTQYF
TRBD2 | NA | TRBJ2-1 | TRBV11-2 | TGTGCCAGCAGCTTGGACCCGGGGGGGGACAATGAGCAGTTCTTC | CASSLDPGGDNEQFF
NA | NA | TRBJ1-6 | TRBV7-9 | TGTGCCAGCAGCACCAGACACGATAATTCACCCCTCCACTTT | CASSTRHDNSPLHF
TRBD2 | NA | TRBJ2-4 | TRBV30 | TGTGCCTGGAGTCGAAAGGGACTAGCAGGGGGCATTCAGTACTTC | CAWSRKGLAGGIQYF
NA | few | TRBJ1-2 | TRBV6-5 | TGTGCCAGCAGTTATACCCAAGGTGACTATGGCTACACCTTC | CASSYTQGDYGYTF
TRBD1 | NA | TRBJ1-6 | TRBV5-1 | TGCGCCAGCAGCGCCGGACAGGGGCTCTATAATTCACCCCTCCACTTT | CASSAGQGLYNSPLHF
NA | NA | TRBJ1-5 | TRBV6-1 | TGTGCCAGCAGGCTCCACAGGGTTAGCAATCAGCCCCAGCATTTT | CASRLHRVSNQPQHF
TRBD1 | once | TRBJ2-7 | TRBV25-1 | TGTGCCAGCAGTGACGCCGGGACAGGGGCCCACGAGCAGTACTTC | CASSDAGTGAHEQYF
NA | NA | TRBJ1-5 | TRBV7-9 | TGTGCCAGCAGCTCCGGGAGCCATCAGCCCCAGCATTTT | CASSSGSHQPQHF
NA | NA | TRBJ1-2 | TRBV2 | TGTGCCAGCTTAGTCAGAGGGGAGGAGGGCTACACCTTC | CASLVRGEEGYTF
TRBD1 | few | TRBJ1-6 | TRBV5-8 | TGTGCCAGCAGCCACGGACAGGGTGGTAATTCACCCCTCCACTTT | CASSHGQGGNSPLHF
TRBD2 | once | TRBJ2-4 | TRBV30 | TGTGCCTGGAGTGGCGGGACTAGCAAAAACATTCAGTACTTC | CAWSGGTSKNIQYF
NA | NA | TRBJ2-5 | TRBV29-1 | TGCAGCGGGATTGGGCGGACGGGGGAGACCCAGTACTTC | CSGIGRTGETQYF
NA | NA | TRBJ1-1 | TRBV5-4 | TGTGCCAGCAGCTTGGGGGACCTGAGCACTGAAGCTTTCTTT | CASSLGDLSTEAFF
NA | NA | TRBJ1-1 | TRBV21-1 | TGTGCCAGCAGCAAAAGCGATATAAGGGACAGGCAAAACACTGAAGCTTTCTTT | CASSKSDIRDRQNTEAFF
NA | NA | TRBJ1-3 | TRBV30 | TGTGCCTGGAGTGACATAAGCCGTGGAAACACCATATATTTT | CAWSDISRGNTIYF
NA | NA | TRBJ1-2 | TRBV30 | TGTGCCTCAGCTCCAGGGACCTATGGCTACACCTTC | CASAPGTYGYTF